These 4 T cell receptor beta chains originate from one sample sequenced in a study of monozygotic twins with cystic fibrosis. Assay used: immunoSEQ multiplex PCR; TCRdb lists only in-frame clones, some missing. In the table there are about 36,000 clones, 75% to 90% of which are singletons. The specimen sequenced was blood. These receptors all come from a girl aged 2-10 years with cystic fibrosis.

V and J are TRBV19 and TRBJ2-2, with D perhaps matching TRBD2 (6 bases). The CDR3 runs 14 residues. CDR1 is LNHDA and CDR2 is SQIVND in the germline V gene (reference sequence). Trimming took 1 base from V and 4 from J, leaving 7 bases between them. This CDR3 is CASSIGRGTGELFF. DNA of the CDR3: TGTGCCAGTAGTATAGGGAGGGGCACCGGGGAGCTGTTTTTT.

The V and J genes are TRBV19 and TRBJ1-2; tentative D call: TRBD1 (6 bases). Trimming took 4 bases from V and 3 from J, leaving 12 bases between them. The germline CDR1 and CDR2 sequences are LNHDA and SQIVND (reference sequence). The CDR3 extends over 14 amino acids. CDR3: CASSTVGGDYGYTF. The CDR3 bases are TGTGCCAGTAGTACGGTGGGGGGCGACTATGGCTACACCTTC.

Note on this clone: The junction and the germline gene differ at one end; a read error may be behind it. This sequence joins TRBV10-3 and TRBJ2-1; 13 bases match TRBD2. The CDR3 has 15 residues. Looked up from germline, CDR1 is ENHRY and CDR2 is SYGVKD. The CDR3 here is CAISEWGLAGNEQFF. In DNA form, the CDR3 reads TGTGCCATCAGCGAGTGGGGACTAGCGGGGAATGAGCAGTTCTTC.

About this clone itself: Germline is not matched at one junction end, which may reflect a read error. The V call is TRBV6-1, the J call TRBJ2-3, with TRBD1 identical over 7 bases. Germline V gives CDR1 MNHNS, CDR2 SASEGT. The CDR3 has 13 amino acids. CDR3 DNA sequence: TGCTGGCTAGCAGGGAAGGGGGCGGATACGCAGTATTTT. Translation gives CWLAGKGADTQYF.